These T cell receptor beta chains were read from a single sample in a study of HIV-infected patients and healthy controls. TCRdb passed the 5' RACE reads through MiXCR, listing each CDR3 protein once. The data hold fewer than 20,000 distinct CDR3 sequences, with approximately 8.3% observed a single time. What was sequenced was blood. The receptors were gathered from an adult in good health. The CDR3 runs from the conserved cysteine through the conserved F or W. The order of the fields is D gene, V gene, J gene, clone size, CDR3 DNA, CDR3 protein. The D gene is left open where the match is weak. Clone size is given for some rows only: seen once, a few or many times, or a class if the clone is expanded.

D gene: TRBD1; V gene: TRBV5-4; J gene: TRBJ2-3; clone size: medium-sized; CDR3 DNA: TGTGCCAGCAGCGGGGGACAGACAGATACGCAGTATTTT; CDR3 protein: CASSGGQTDTQYF
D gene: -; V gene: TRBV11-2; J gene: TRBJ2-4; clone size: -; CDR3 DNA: TGTGCCAGCAGAGGTAATAGGGTAGACATTCAGTACTTC; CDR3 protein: CASRGNRVDIQYF
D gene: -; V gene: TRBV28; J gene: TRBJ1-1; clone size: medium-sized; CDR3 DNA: TGTGCCAGCAGTTCTCTGGGGTACTCTGAAGCTTTCTTT; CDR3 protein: CASSSLGYSEAFF
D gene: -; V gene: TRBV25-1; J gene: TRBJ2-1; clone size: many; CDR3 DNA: TGTGCCAGCAGTGCGTCCCGGCCCCCGGCCCATGAGCAGTTCTTC; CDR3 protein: CASSASRPPAHEQFF
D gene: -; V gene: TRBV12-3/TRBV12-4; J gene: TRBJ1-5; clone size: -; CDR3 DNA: TGTGCCAGCAGTCACCACGGGACAAGCAATCAGCCCCAGCATTTT; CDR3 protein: CASSHHGTSNQPQHF
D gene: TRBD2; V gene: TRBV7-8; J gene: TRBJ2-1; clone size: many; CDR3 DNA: TGTGCCAGCAGCTTAGTAGCGGGACTATTCAATGAGCAGTTCTTC; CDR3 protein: CASSLVAGLFNEQFF
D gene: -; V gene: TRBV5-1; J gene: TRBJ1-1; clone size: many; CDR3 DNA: TGCGCCAGCAGCTTGGCGTGGGAGGGGAGGAACACTGAAGCTTTCTTT; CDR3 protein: CASSLAWEGRNTEAFF
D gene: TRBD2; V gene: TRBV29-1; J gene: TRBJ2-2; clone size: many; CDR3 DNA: TGCAGCGCCCGAATGGGGACTAGCGGGATTAGTACCGGGGAGCTGTTTTTT; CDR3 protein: CSARMGTSGISTGELFF
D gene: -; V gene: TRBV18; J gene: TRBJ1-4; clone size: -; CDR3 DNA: TGTGCCAGCTCACCAAAGTCCAGCCGTAATGAAAAACTGTTTTTT; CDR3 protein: CASSPKSSRNEKLFF
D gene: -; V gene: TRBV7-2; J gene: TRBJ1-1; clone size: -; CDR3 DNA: TGTGCCAGCAGCTTAACCCGTGAAGCTTTCTTT; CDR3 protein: CASSLTREAFF
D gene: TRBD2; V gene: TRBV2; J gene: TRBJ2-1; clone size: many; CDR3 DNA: TGTGCCAGCAGTTGGCGGACTAGCGGGAGGAATGAGCAGTTCTTC; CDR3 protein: CASSWRTSGRNEQFF
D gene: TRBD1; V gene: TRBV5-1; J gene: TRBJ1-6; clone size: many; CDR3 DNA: TGCGCCAGCAGCTTCGGCAGGGGGGATTCACCCCTCCACTTT; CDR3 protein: CASSFGRGDSPLHF
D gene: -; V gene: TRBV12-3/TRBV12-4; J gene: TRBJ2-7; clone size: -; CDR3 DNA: TGTGCCAGCAGTTTAAGAGACGCAGGGGAGCAGTACTTC; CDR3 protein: CASSLRDAGEQYF
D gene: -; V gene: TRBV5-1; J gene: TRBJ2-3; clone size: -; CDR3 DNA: TGCGCCAGCAGCTTGGACGGGCAGTTCACAGATACGCAGTATTTT; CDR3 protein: CASSLDGQFTDTQYF
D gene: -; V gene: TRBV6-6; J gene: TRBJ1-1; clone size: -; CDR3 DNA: TGTGCCAGCAGGCAATCAGACTCCGGACCTGAAGCTTTCTTT; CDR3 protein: CASRQSDSGPEAFF
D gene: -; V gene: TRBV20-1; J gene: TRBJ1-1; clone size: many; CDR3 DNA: TGCAGTGCTAGTCACAGTGAAGCTTTCTTT; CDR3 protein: CSASHSEAFF
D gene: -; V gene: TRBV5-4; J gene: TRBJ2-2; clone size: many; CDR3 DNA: TGTGCCAGCAGCTCCGACGCGGGTACGAACACCGGGGAGCTGTTTTTT; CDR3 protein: CASSSDAGTNTGELFF
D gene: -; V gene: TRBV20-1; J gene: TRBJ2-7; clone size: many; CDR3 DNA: TGCAGTGCTAGAGAGCCGGGGCTCGGGACCTACGAGCAGTACTTC; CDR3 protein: CSAREPGLGTYEQYF
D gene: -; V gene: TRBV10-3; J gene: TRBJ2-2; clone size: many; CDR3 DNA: TGTGCCATCAGTGATTCAAGGGGGAACACCGGGGAGCTGTTTTTT; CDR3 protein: CAISDSRGNTGELFF
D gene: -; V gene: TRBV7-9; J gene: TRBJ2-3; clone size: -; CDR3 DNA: TGTGCCAGCAGCTTAGAAGTTGGGGCAGATACGCAGTATTTT; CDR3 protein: CASSLEVGADTQYF
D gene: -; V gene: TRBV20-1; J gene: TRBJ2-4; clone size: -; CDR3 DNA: TGCAGTGCCGGAAGACAGAAAAACATTCAGTACTTC; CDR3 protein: CSAGRQKNIQYF
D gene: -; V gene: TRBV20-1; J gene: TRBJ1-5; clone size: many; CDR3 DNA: TGCAGTGCTAGACAGAGCAATCAGCCCCAGCATTTT; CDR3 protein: CSARQSNQPQHF
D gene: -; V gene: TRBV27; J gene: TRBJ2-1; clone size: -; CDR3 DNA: TGTGCCAGCAGTTCCTACACTCCCTGGGAGCAGTTCTTC; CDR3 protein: CASSSYTPWEQFF
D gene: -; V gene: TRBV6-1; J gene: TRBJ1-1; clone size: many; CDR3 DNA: TGTGCCAGCGGACGGGGAATGCCTGAAGCTTTCTTT; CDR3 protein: CASGRGMPEAFF
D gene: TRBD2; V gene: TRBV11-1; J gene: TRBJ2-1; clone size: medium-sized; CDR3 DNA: TGTGCCAGCAGCTTAAAAGGTTGGCTAGCGGGAGGGCCCGGATCCTACAATGAGCAGTTCTTC; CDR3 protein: CASSLKGWLAGGPGSYNEQFF
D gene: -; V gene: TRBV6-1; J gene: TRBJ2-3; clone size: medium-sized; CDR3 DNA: TGTGCCAGCAGTGAAGCAGATACGCAGTATTTT; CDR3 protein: CASSEADTQYF
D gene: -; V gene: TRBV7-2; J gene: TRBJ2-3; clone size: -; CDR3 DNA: TGTGCCAGCAGCCCTTATTTTACAGATACGCAGTATTTT; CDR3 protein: CASSPYFTDTQYF
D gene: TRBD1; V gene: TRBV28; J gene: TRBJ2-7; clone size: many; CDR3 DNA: TGTGCCAGCAGCCCTCGGGACAGGGACGAGCAGTACTTC; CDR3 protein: CASSPRDRDEQYF
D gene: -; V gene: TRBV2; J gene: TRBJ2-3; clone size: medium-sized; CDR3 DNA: TGTGCCAGCCGAACAGATACGCAGTATTTT; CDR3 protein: CASRTDTQYF
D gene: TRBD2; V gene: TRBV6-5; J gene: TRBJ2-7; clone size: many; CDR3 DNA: TGTGCCAGCAGGACTTTAGCGGGTGTTGCCTACGAGCAGTACTTC; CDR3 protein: CASRTLAGVAYEQYF
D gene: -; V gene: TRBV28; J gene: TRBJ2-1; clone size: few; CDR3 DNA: TGTGCCAGCAGCCCCTATGAAATATCCAATGAGCAGTTCTTC; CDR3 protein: CASSPYEISNEQFF
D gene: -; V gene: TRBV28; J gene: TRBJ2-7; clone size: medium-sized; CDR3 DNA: TGTGCCAGCAGACGGACTTGGGGCTACGAGCAGTACTTC; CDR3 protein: CASRRTWGYEQYF
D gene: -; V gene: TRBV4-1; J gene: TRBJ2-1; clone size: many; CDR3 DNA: TGCGCCAGCAGCTACCAAAGGGGGGAGGGTGGGGAGCAGTTCTTC; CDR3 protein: CASSYQRGEGGEQFF
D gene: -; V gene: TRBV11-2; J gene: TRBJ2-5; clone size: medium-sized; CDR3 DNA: TGTGCCAGCAGCTTAGCCCTTATGGGGGCTTGGGAGACCCAGTACTTC; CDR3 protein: CASSLALMGAWETQYF
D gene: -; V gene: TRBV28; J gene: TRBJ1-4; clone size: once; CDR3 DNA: TGTGCCAGCAGTACAGGGAAAGAAAAACTGTTTTTT; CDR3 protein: CASSTGKEKLFF
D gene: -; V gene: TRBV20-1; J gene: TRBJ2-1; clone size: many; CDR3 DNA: TGCAGTGCTAGATCTATCGGACAACCGATAGAGCAGTTCTTC; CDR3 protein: CSARSIGQPIEQFF
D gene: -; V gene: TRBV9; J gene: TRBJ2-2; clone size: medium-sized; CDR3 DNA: TGTGCCAGCCCCTCCAGAGCGGCCGGGGAGCTGTTTTTT; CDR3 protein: CASPSRAAGELFF
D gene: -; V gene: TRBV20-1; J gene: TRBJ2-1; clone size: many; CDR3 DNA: TGCAGTGCTCGCCGAGCGTCCTACAATGAGCAGTTCTTC; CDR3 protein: CSARRASYNEQFF
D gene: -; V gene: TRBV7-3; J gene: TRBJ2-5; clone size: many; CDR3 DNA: TGTGCCAGCAGCCCGGGACCCGCGGAGACCCAGTACTTC; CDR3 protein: CASSPGPAETQYF
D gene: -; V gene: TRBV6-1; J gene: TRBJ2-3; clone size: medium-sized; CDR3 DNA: TGTGCCAGCAGTGGAGTCCCAGGGGATACGCAGTATTTT; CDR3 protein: CASSGVPGDTQYF
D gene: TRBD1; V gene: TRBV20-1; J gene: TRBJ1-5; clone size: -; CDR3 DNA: TGCAGTGCTAGAGAACCAGGGGGCATTCTTCAGCCCCAGCATTTT; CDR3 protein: CSAREPGGILQPQHF
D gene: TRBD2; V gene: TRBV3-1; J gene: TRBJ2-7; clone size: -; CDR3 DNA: TGTGCCAGCAGCCCCGCGCGAGCGGGGAAGTACGAGCAGTACTTC; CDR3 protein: CASSPARAGKYEQYF
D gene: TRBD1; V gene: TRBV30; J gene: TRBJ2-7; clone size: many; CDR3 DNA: TGTGCCTGGGGGGGGACAGGATACTACGAGCAGTACTTC; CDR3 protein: CAWGGTGYYEQYF
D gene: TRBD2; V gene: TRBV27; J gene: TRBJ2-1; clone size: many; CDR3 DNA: TGTGCCAGCAGTCCCCCCGGACTAGCGGGAGGCCTTAGCTCCTACAATGAGCAGTTCTTC; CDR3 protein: CASSPPGLAGGLSSYNEQFF
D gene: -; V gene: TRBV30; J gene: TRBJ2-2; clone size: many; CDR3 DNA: TGTGCCTGGACAGAAAACACCGGGGAGCTGTTTTTT; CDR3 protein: CAWTENTGELFF
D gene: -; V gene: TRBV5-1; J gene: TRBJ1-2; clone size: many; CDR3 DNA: TGCGCCAGCAGCGGGGGAGTCCTCTATGGCTACACCTTC; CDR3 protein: CASSGGVLYGYTF
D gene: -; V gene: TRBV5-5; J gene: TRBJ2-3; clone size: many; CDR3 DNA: TGTGCCAGCAGCTGGAGGCCAGAATCAGATACGCAGTATTTT; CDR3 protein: CASSWRPESDTQYF
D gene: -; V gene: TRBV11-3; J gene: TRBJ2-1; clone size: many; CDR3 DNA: TGTGCCAGCAGCTTAGAGGGAGGACAGGCTTACAATGAGCAGTTCTTC; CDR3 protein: CASSLEGGQAYNEQFF
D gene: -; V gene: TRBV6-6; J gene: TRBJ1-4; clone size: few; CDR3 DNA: TGTGCCAGCAGTGGGATTAGACGGTTAAATGAAAAACTGTTTTTT; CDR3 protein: CASSGIRRLNEKLFF
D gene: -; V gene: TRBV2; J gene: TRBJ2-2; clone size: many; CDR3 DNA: TGTGCCAGCAGTTATTCGAGTAACACCGGGGAGCTGTTTTTT; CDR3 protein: CASSYSSNTGELFF
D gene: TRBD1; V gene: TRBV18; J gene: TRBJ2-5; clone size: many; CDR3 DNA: TGTGCCAGCTCACCAGCCGGGACAGGGCCAGAAGAGACCCAGTACTTC; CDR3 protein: CASSPAGTGPEETQYF
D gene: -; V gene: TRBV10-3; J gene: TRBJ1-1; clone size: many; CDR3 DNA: TGTGCCATCAGTGAGTCGAGTCCCCGAGCGGACGGGCCTGAAGCTTTCTTT; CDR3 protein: CAISESSPRADGPEAFF
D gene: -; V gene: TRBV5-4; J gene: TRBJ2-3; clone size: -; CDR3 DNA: TGTGCCAGCAGCTTGTATTCCGTTAGCACAGATACGCAGTATTTT; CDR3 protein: CASSLYSVSTDTQYF
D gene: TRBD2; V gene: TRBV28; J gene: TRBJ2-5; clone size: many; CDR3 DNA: TGTGCCAGCAGCCCCACTAGCGCCCAAGAGACCCAGTACTTC; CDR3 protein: CASSPTSAQETQYF
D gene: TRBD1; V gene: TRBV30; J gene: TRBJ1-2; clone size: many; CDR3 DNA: TGTGCCTGGAGTAGTCAGGGGGTAAAGGGCTACACCTTC; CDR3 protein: CAWSSQGVKGYTF
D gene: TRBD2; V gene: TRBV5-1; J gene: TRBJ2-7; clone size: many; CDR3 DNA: TGCGCCAGCAGCATCACTAGCGGGATCTACGAGCAGTACTTC; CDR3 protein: CASSITSGIYEQYF
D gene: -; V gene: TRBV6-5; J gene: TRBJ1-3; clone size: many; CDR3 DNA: TGTGCCAGCAGACCCGATTACTCTGGAAACACCATATATTTT; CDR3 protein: CASRPDYSGNTIYF
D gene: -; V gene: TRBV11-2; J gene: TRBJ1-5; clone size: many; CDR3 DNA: TGTGCCAGCAGCTTAGAGGGAGGGGCGGTTCAGCCCCAGCATTTT; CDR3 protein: CASSLEGGAVQPQHF
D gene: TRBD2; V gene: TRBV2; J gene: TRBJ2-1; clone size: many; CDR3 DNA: TGTGCCAAAACTACCGGGACTAGCGCCAGAAGCTCCTACAATGAGCAGTTCTTC; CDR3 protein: CAKTTGTSARSSYNEQFF
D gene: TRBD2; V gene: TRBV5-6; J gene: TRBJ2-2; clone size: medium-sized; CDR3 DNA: TGTGCCAGCAGCCAACTAGCGGAACACACCGGGGAGCTGTTTTTT; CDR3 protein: CASSQLAEHTGELFF